What follows describes a single TCR beta chain. Its target is unknown. This record belongs to a study of post-analysis software for immune sequencing data. Study background: Included among the disease courses, which were recorded for the cohort, were relapsing-remitting, secondary progressive and progressive-relapsing multiple sclerosis. Study-level results: Batch-matched samples strongly co-clustered by F measure. Compared with controls, patients had more of five TRBV segments, including TRBV5-6, TRBV5-1 and TRBV20-1. Normalized Chao1 diversity was significantly lower in multiple sclerosis patients than in controls.

Tagging with unique molecular identifiers was a feature of the TCR beta cDNA libraries. Once about 0.95 to 10 million T cells were used, roughly 490,000 cDNA molecules resulted. Each CDR3 protein is one row after TCRdb ran MiXCR on the PCR reads. The sample includes approximately 730,000 distinct CDR3 sequences, roughly 27% of them seen just once. The CDR3 is 15 residues long. V shed 5 bases and J shed 9 bases, with 17 bases lying between them. Germline lookup yields CDR1 SGHAT and CDR2 FQNNGV. The clonotype comes from a girl between 10 and 17 years old with multiple sclerosis. V and J are TRBV11-2 and TRBJ1-6; D is uncertain. The specimen was blood. The CDR3 nucleotides read TGTGCCAGCAGCCGAGGTGTAAGCACGGGTTCACCCCTCCACTTT. It yields the protein CASSRGVSTGSPLHF.